Following are 16 T cell receptor beta chains from one sample sequenced in a study of blood T cell repertoires in COVID-19. Produced via immunoSEQ multiplex PCR; TCRdb's table is partial and in-frame only. The sample carries under 200,000 clones, 70% to 80% recorded once. Material: peripheral blood. The origin of the receptors is a woman in her sixties or seventies with COVID-19, enrolled during active disease.

The V and J genes are TRBV11-2 and TRBJ2-2; D perhaps matches TRBD1 (6 bases). Germline lookup yields CDR1 SGHAT and CDR2 FQNNGV. Trimming shortened V by 8 bases and J by 8 bases, and 18 bases separated the two germline ends. The CDR3 extends over 14 amino acids. Here the CDR3 reads CASGGFASGGELFF. For the CDR3, the DNA is TGTGCCAGCGGGGGCTTTGCGTCCGGAGGGGAGCTGTTTTTT.

V gene TRBV9 combines with J gene TRBJ2-3; 7 nucleotides match TRBD2. The ends lost 4 bases at V and 1 base at J; junction bases unmatched: 6. Germline CDR1 and CDR2: SGDLS and YYNGEE. This CDR3 comprises 15 residues. This chain's CDR3 is CASSQGLEGTDTQYF. The CDR3 nucleotides are TGTGCCAGCAGCCAAGGACTAGAAGGCACAGATACGCAGTATTTT.

J is TRBJ2-1 and V is TRBV5-6; 13 bases map to TRBD2. With 2 bases clipped from V and 4 bases from J, the junction kept 6 bases outside the gene matches. Looked up from germline, CDR1 is SGHDT and CDR2 is YYEEEE. CDR3 length: 17 amino acids. For the CDR3, the DNA is TGTGCCAGCAGCTTCGGACTAGCGGGAGTAAAGTACAATGAGCAGTTCTTC. Its translation: CASSFGLAGVKYNEQFF.

This rearrangement joins TRBV7-2 to TRBJ2-7, with 13 bases lining up with TRBD2. With 0 bases clipped from V and 5 bases from J, the junction kept 1 base outside the gene matches. The CDR3 runs to 15 residues. From germline, CDR1 is SGHTA and CDR2 FQGNSA. The CDR3 spells CASSLAGLAGDEQYF. DNA for the CDR3: TGTGCCAGCAGCTTAGCAGGACTAGCGGGAGACGAGCAGTACTTC.

The rearrangement links TRBV5-6 to TRBJ2-5, with 7 positions matching TRBD2. The CDR3 is made up of 18 amino acids. V was clipped by 3 bases and J by 2 bases; unmatched bases: 16. In germline, CDR1 is SGHDT, CDR2 YYEEEE. The CDR3 coding sequence is TGTGCCAGCAGCTCCCGGCGGGCGGGAGCGGTTGGGCAAGAGACCCAGTACTTC. Amino acid sequence: CASSSRRAGAVGQETQYF.

V usage is TRBV28 and J usage is TRBJ1-4; a possible D gene is TRBD1 (5 bases). The germline V gene encodes CDR1 MDHEN and CDR2 SYDVKM. Trimming shortened V by 5 bases and J by 4 bases, and 11 bases separated the two germline ends. The CDR3 consists of 14 residues. CDR3 residues: CASSQQVINEKLFF. The CDR3 DNA reads as TGTGCCAGCAGTCAACAGGTGATTAATGAAAAACTGTTTTTT. Supplemented by reference TRBV28 and TRBJ1-4, the full variable domain reads DVKVTQSSRYLVKRTGEKVFLECVQDMDHENMFWYRQDPGLGLRLIYFSYDVKMKEKGDIPEGYSVSREKKERFSLILESASTNQTSMYLCASSQQVINEKLFFGSGTQLSVL.

The J gene is TRBJ1-4, the V gene TRBV19, with TRBD1 identical over 12 bases. V shed 5 bases and J 3 bases; nucleotides not matched to a gene: 7. This CDR3 comprises 17 residues. Germline loops: CDR1 LNHDA, CDR2 SQIVND (reference sequence). The CDR3: CASSPGTGGAANEKLFF. The DNA of the CDR3 is TGTGCCAGTAGTCCCGGGACAGGGGGCGCGGCTAATGAAAAACTGTTTTTT.

The CDR3 bases are TGTGCCAGCACTCTGGGCAGGGCCTACGAGCAGTACTTC. Translated, it gives CASTLGRAYEQYF. V gene TRBV2 combines with J gene TRBJ2-7; a weak D match, TRBD1 (5 bases). This CDR3 has 13 amino acids. V dropped 7 bases and J dropped 2 bases, with 12 bases sitting between them. Per the germline V gene, CDR1 is SNHLY and CDR2 is FYNNEI.

This clone has just one count. The rearrangement links TRBV15 to TRBJ2-5, with D possibly TRBD2 on 7 matching bases. V was clipped by 10 bases and J by 0 bases, with 21 bases between them. Germline lookup yields CDR1 LNHNV and CDR2 YYDKDF (reference sequence). This CDR3 is 16 amino acids long. For the CDR3, the DNA is TGTGCCATCGGGGGGCAGGCCTCATCGTACCAAGAGACCCAGTACTTC. As protein: CAIGGQASSYQETQYF.

The chain combines TRBV24-1 with TRBJ2-1; D is undetermined. Germline CDR1 KGHDR, CDR2 SFDVKD. V was clipped by 3 bases and J by 6 bases, with 14 bases between them. The CDR3 is 15 amino acids. The CDR3 reads CATSDAGTFGNEQFF. Written as DNA, the CDR3 is TGTGCCACCAGTGATGCCGGTACCTTCGGCAATGAGCAGTTCTTC.

This clone was found a few times. The J gene is TRBJ1-2, the V gene TRBV3-1 (or the pseudogene TRBV3-2); D gene uncertain. CDR1 is LGHDT, CDR2 YNNKEL, per germline (reference sequence). The CDR3 runs to 14 residues. Deletions cut 2 bases from V and 3 bases from J, with 10 bases between. This chain's CDR3 is CASSQYSGHYGYTF. The CDR3 DNA follows: TGTGCCAGCAGCCAATACTCAGGCCACTATGGCTACACCTTC.

This clone has just a few counts. The V gene is TRBV19, the J gene TRBJ2-3; 9 bases are a match to TRBD2. Germline values: CDR1 LNHDA, CDR2 SQIVND (reference sequence). J lost 4 bases, V lost 4 bases, and 3 bases had no gene match. The CDR3 extends over 14 amino acids. The CDR3 region is CASSTSGKSDTQYF. In nucleotides, the CDR3 is TGTGCCAGTAGTACTAGCGGGAAGTCAGATACGCAGTATTTT.

The CDR3 bases are TGCGCCAGCAGCCGAGGAGGGACTCAAGGGAATTACAATGAGCAGTTCTTC. Translated, it gives CASSRGGTQGNYNEQFF. This chain connects TRBV5-1 to TRBJ2-1, with D perhaps matching TRBD2 (6 bases). The length of the CDR3 is 17 residues. Trimming took 4 bases from V and 4 from J, leaving 21 bases between them. The germline V gene encodes CDR1 SGHRS and CDR2 YFSETQ.

The chain employs TRBV7-3 and TRBJ1-2, with 8 bases that match TRBD1. This CDR3 has 14 residues. The J segment lost 7 bases and the V segment lost 2 bases, leaving 6 bases of the junction unmatched. CDR1 SGHTA and CDR2 FQGTGA come from the germline V gene. Here the CDR3 reads CASSLQGAGFGYTF. The CDR3 nucleotides read TGTGCCAGCAGCTTACAGGGGGCAGGGTTTGGCTACACCTTC. Full variable domain (rest looked up from reference TRBV7-3 and TRBJ1-2): GAGVSQTPSNKVTEKGKYVELRCDPISGHTALYWYRQSLGQGPEFLIYFQGTGAADDSGLPNDRFFAVRPEGSVSTLKIQRTERGDSAVYLCASSLQGAGFGYTFGSGTRLTVV.

J is TRBJ1-2 and V is TRBV2; 9 bases map to TRBD1. Germline CDR1 SNHLY, CDR2 FYNNEI. This CDR3 comprises 13 residues. The V gene end was trimmed by 6 bases and the J gene end by 8 bases; junction bases not matched to a gene: 7. CDR3 protein: CASRQQGARGYTF. In DNA, the CDR3 is TGTGCCAGCAGGCAACAGGGGGCCAGAGGCTACACCTTC.

The rearrangement joins TRBV24-1 to TRBJ2-5; D may be TRBD1 (5 bases). Germline V gene data show CDR1 as KGHDR and CDR2 as SFDVKD. The CDR3 is 13 residues long. V shed 6 bases and J shed 2 bases, with 9 bases lying between them. The CDR3 region has the DNA TGTGCCACCAGTAGGGGATTTCAAGAGACCCAGTACTTC. Translation: CATSRGFQETQYF.